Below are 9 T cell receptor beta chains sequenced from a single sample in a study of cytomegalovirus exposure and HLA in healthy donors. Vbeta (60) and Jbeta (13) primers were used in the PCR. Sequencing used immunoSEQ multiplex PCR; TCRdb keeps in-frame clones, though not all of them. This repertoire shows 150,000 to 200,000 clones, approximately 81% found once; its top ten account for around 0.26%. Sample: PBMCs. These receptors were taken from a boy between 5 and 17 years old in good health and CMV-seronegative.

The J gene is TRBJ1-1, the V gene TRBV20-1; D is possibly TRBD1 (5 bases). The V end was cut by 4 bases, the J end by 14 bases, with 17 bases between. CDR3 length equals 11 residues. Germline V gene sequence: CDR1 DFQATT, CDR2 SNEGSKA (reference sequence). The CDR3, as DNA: TGCAGTGCTACCTCGGGGGGGGAACGCTTCTTT. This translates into CSATSGGERFF.

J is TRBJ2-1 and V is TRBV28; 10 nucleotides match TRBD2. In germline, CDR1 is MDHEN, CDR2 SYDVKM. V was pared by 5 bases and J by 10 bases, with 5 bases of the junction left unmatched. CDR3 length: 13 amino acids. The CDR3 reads CASSPLAGGEQFF. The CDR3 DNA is TGTGCCAGCAGTCCTTTAGCGGGAGGCGAGCAGTTCTTC.

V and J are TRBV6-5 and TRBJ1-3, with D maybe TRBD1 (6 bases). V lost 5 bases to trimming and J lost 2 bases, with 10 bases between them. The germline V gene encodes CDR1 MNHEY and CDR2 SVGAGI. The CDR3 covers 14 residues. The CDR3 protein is CASSTGPPGNTIYF. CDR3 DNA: TGTGCCAGCAGTACAGGGCCGCCTGGAAACACCATATATTTT.

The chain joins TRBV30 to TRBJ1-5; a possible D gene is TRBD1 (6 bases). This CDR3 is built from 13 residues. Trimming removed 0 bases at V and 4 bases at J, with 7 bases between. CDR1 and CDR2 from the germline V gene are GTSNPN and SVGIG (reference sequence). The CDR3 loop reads CAWSVQGNQPQHF. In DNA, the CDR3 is TGTGCCTGGAGTGTACAGGGAAATCAGCCCCAGCATTTT.

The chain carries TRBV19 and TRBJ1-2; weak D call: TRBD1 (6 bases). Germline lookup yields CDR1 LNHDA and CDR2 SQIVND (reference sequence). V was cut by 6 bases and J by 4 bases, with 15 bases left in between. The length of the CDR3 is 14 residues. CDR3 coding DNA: TGTGCCAGTAGCAGGGCAGGGGACGTCTATGGCTACACCTTC. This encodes CASSRAGDVYGYTF.

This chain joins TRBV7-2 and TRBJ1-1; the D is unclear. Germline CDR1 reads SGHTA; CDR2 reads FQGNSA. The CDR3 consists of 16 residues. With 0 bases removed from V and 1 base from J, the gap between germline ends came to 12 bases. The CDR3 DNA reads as TGTGCCAGCAGCTTAGCGAGGCGGGGAGGGAACACTGAAGCTTTCTTT. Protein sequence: CASSLARRGGNTEAFF.

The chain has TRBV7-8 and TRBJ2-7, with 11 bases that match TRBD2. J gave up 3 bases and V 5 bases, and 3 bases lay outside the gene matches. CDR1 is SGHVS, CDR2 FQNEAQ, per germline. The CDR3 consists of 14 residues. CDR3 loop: CASSAGTSGYEQYF. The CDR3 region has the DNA TGTGCCAGCAGCGCCGGGACTAGCGGCTACGAGCAGTACTTC.

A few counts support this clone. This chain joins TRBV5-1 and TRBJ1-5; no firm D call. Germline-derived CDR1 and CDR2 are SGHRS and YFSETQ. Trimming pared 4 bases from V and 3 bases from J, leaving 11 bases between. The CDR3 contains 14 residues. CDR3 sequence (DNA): TGCGCCAGCAGCCTGGACCACTCCAATCAGCCCCAGCATTTT. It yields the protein CASSLDHSNQPQHF.

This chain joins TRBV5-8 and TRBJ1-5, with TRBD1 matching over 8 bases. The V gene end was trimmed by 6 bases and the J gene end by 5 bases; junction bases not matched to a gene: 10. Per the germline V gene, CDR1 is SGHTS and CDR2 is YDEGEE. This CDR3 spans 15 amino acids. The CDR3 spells CASNTGQGGHQPQHF. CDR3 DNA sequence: TGTGCCAGCAACACCGGACAGGGAGGACATCAGCCCCAGCATTTT.